Each of the 14 T cell receptor beta chains below was sequenced from the same sample in a study of blood T cells in healthy people across ages. A second PCR, run for about 7 to 12 cycles, used a sample-barcoded 5' primer plus a J-beta primer mix. Via MiXCR, TCRdb re-called the 5' RACE reads, giving one row per CDR3 protein. In the table there are around 1,100,000 distinct CDR3 sequences, roughly two fifths of which are singletons. The sequencing input was blood. Every receptor here comes from a man between 18 and 35 years old in good health.

In regard to this clonotype: A much more abundant neighbour one base away suggests this may be a read error. The CDR3 DNA reads as TGTGCCAGCAGCTCCGCCACGAACACTGAAGCTTTCTTT. It yields the protein CASSSATNTEAFF. This chain joins TRBV7-3 and TRBJ1-1; no clear D gene. Germline assignment: CDR1 SGHTA and CDR2 FQGTGA. The V and J ends lost 4 bases and 1 base respectively, with 7 bases between them. This CDR3 spans 13 amino acids.

The table lists this clonotype with a few counts. CDR3 coding DNA: TGTGCCAGCAGTACCAGGGGAGGAGGTACCGGGGAGCTGTTTTTT. It yields the protein CASSTRGGGTGELFF. J is TRBJ2-2 and V is TRBV2; D possibly uses TRBD1 or TRBD2 (6 bases each). Germline V lookup: CDR1 SNHLY, CDR2 FYNNEI. The CDR3 has 15 residues. Trimming took off 5 bases at V and 5 bases at J, with 15 bases between the two ends.

This clonotype was detected only a few times. J is TRBJ2-3 and V is TRBV20-1, with D perhaps TRBD1 (6 bases). The CDR3 is 16 residues long. CDR1 is DFQATT, CDR2 SNEGSKA, per germline (reference sequence). The ends were cut back, 1 base at V and 3 bases at J, with 17 bases in the middle. CDR3 protein: CSARGTGQLETDTQYF. DNA for the CDR3: TGCAGTGCTAGAGGGACGGGACAACTCGAGACAGATACGCAGTATTTT.

The chain is built from TRBV9 and TRBJ1-1, with 7 bases fitting TRBD1. V lost 0 bases to trimming and J lost 3 bases; unmatched junction nucleotides: 5. CDR3 length equals 15 residues. Germline assignment: CDR1 SGDLS and CDR2 YYNGEE. CDR3 region: CASSVDPGQYTEAFF. CDR3 in DNA: TGTGCCAGCAGCGTAGATCCGGGACAGTACACTGAAGCTTTCTTT.

This clonotype has a handful of counts. The chain is built from TRBV4-2 and TRBJ2-3; TRBD2 matches at 10 bases. This CDR3 has 17 residues. Germline loops: CDR1 LGHNA, CDR2 YNFKEQ. V lost 0 bases, J lost 5 bases, and 8 bases stayed unmatched. CDR3 sequence (DNA): TGTGCCAGCAGCCAAGATGCCCAGCGGGGGGGGATAGATACGCAGTATTTT. Its protein product is CASSQDAQRGGIDTQYF.

This clonotype has a count of ten or more. The gene calls are TRBV6-5 and TRBJ2-7; D might be TRBD2 (6 bases). CDR3 size: 13 residues. The V end lost 9 bases, the J end lost 0 bases, and 12 bases lay between the germline ends. Germline V gene data show CDR1 as MNHEY and CDR2 as SVGAGI. CDR3 sequence reads: CARTGESSYEQYF. The CDR3 bases are TGTGCCAGAACGGGGGAGAGCTCCTACGAGCAGTACTTC.

This clonotype was detected a few times. The V and J genes are TRBV7-8 and TRBJ2-5; unclear D gene. This CDR3 region has 14 residues. Germline-derived CDR1 and CDR2 are SGHVS and FQNEAQ. Trimming removed 4 bases at V and 11 bases at J, with 20 bases between. CDR3 DNA: TGTGCCAGCAGCTATCCGGACGGAAACAATGAGCAGTACTTC. It specifies CASSYPDGNNEQYF.

This clonotype was recorded a few times. V and J are TRBV15 and TRBJ1-5; the D is unclear. The germline gives CDR1 LNHNV, CDR2 YYDKDF (reference sequence). This CDR3 has 14 residues. Trimming shortened V by 8 bases and J by 6 bases, and 17 bases separated the two germline ends. CDR3 DNA: TGTGCCACCTCCCCCTTTGGGCTGTCTCAGCCCCAGCATTTT. This translates into CATSPFGLSQPQHF. Full variable domain (remainder filled in from reference TRBV15 and TRBJ1-5): DAMVIQNPRYQVTQFGKPVTLSCSQTLNHNVMYWYQQKSSQAPKLLFHYYDKDFNNEADTPDNFQSRRPNTSFCFLDIRSPGLGDTAMYLCATSPFGLSQPQHFGDGTRLSIL.

CDR3: CASSLDRARAGELFF. CDR3 DNA: TGTGCCAGCAGCTTAGACAGGGCAAGGGCCGGGGAGCTGTTTTTT. The chain uses TRBV7-2 and TRBJ2-2; TRBD1 might be the D (6 bases). This CDR3 has 15 residues. V was pared by 1 base and J by 6 bases, with 12 bases between. CDR1 and CDR2 (germline): SGHTA, FQGNSA.

The rearrangement uses TRBV30 and TRBJ1-1, with 7 positions matching TRBD1. V shed 2 bases, J shed 7 bases, and the junction held 4 bases outside the gene matches. Germline CDR1 is GTSNPN and CDR2 is SVGIG (reference sequence). The CDR3 is 12 amino acids. In nucleotides, the CDR3 is TGTGCCTGGAGTCAGGGACAGATTGAAGCTTTCTTT. It codes for CAWSQGQIEAFF.

This clonotype was seen at least ten times. The CDR3 is CASSLDHQQFF. As DNA, the CDR3 is TGTGCCAGCAGCCTCGATCATCAGCAGTTCTTC. V usage is TRBV7-2 and J usage is TRBJ2-1; the D is unclear. The V end was cut by 5 bases, the J end by 11 bases, with 10 bases between. The germline V gene encodes CDR1 SGHTA and CDR2 FQGNSA. The CDR3 length is 11 residues. The full variable domain, its missing parts supplied by reference TRBV7-2 and TRBJ2-1, is GAGVSQSPSNKVTEKGKDVELRCDPISGHTALYWYRQSLGQGLEFLIYFQGNSAPDKSGLPSDRFSAERTGGSVSTLTIQRTQQEDSAVYLCASSLDHQQFFGPGTRLTVL.

The V and J genes are TRBV6-2 or TRBV6-3 and TRBJ1-1, with a tentative D call TRBD1 (5 bases). The CDR3 spans 13 residues. Per the germline V gene, CDR1 is MNHEY and CDR2 is SVGEGT. Trimming shortened V by 7 bases and J by 5 bases, and 14 bases separated the two germline ends. The CDR3 coding sequence is TGTGCCAGCAAAACGACGGGGACGACTGAAGCTTTCTTT. Its protein product is CASKTTGTTEAFF.

The CDR3 protein is CASRPGTSGGADTQYF. In DNA form, the CDR3 reads TGTGCCAGCAGGCCCGGGACTAGCGGGGGGGCGGATACGCAGTATTTT. This chain links TRBV2 with TRBJ2-3; 16 nucleotides align to TRBD2. CDR3 length equals 16 residues. The trim removed 6 bases at V and 6 bases at J, leaving 6 bases unmatched. Germline lookup yields CDR1 SNHLY and CDR2 FYNNEI. The full variable domain, with the rest looked up from reference TRBV2 and TRBJ2-3, is EPEVTQTPSHQVTQMGQEVILRCVPISNHLYFYWYRQILGQKVEFLVSFYNNEISEKSEIFDDQFSVERPDGSNFTLKIRSTKLEDSAMYFCASRPGTSGGADTQYFGPGTRLTVL.

This clonotype was recorded a few times. This chain connects TRBV6-2 or TRBV6-3 to TRBJ2-1, with TRBD1 matching over 10 bases. The CDR3 totals 15 residues. Losses at the gene ends were 7 bases for V and 2 bases for J; bases not matched to a gene: 5. Per germline, CDR1 MNHEY and CDR2 SVGEGT. CDR3 nucleotides: TGTGCCAGCATCAGGGACAGGGGCCCCTACAATGAGCAGTTCTTC. Amino acids: CASIRDRGPYNEQFF.